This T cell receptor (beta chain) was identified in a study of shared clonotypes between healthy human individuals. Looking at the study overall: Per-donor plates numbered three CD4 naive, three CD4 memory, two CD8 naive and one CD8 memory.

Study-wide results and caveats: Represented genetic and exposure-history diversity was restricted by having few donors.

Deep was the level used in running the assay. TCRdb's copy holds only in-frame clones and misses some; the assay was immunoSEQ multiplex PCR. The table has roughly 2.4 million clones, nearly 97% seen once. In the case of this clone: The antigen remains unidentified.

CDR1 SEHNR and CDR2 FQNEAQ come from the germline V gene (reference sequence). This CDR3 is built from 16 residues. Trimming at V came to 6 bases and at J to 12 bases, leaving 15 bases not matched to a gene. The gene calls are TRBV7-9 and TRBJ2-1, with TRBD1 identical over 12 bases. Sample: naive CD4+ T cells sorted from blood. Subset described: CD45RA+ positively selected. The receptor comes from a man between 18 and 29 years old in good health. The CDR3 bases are TGTGCCAGCAGTCTAGGCCGGGACAGGGGGCCTATGCGGCAGTTCTTC. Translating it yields CASSLGRDRGPMRQFF. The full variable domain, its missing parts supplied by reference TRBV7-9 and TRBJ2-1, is DTGVSQNPRHKITKRGQNVTFRCDPISEHNRLYWYRQTLGQGPEFLTYFQNEAQLEKSRLLSDRFSAERPKGSFSTLEIQRTEQGDSAMYLCASSLGRDRGPMRQFFGPGTRLTVL.